The 21 T cell receptor beta chains in this list originate from one sample, sequenced in a study of T cells in Graves' hyperthyroidism and ophthalmopathy. RNA transcripts provided the source from which TCR beta CDR3 regions were amplified. In the first-round RT-PCR of the TCR CDR3, the HTBI primer set was used. Using its own MiXCR run on the multiplex PCR reads, TCRdb lists one record per CDR3 protein. The sample contains approximately 640,000 distinct CDR3 sequences, 17% of which appear only once. The sequencing sample was made of blood. The receptors were gathered from a man aged 45-65 years with Graves' hyperthyroidism.

This clonotype has at least ten counts. In nucleotides, the CDR3 is TGTGCCAGCAGTGACCGGGGAGGCAATCAGCCCCAGCATTTT. Amino acid sequence: CASSDRGGNQPQHF. V and J are TRBV2 and TRBJ1-5; D unresolved. The V end lost 3 bases, the J end lost 2 bases, and 8 bases lay between the germline ends. Germline V CDR1 and CDR2: SNHLY, FYNNEI. The CDR3 runs to 14 residues.

This chain joins TRBV6-1 and TRBJ2-3, with unresolved D. V was trimmed by 2 bases and J by 4 bases, leaving 16 bases between them. Germline V gene data show CDR1 as MNHNS and CDR2 as SASEGT. The CDR3 has 16 amino acids. As DNA, the CDR3 is TGTGCCAGCAGTGAAAACCCTCATAATTCGGCAGATACGCAGTATTTT. Protein sequence: CASSENPHNSADTQYF.

The chain uses TRBV13 and TRBJ2-3; 11 nucleotides line up with TRBD2. The CDR3 contains 16 residues. The V segment lost 5 bases and the J segment 2 bases; nucleotides outside the gene matches: 6. Germline V lookup: CDR1 PRHDT, CDR2 FYEKMQ (reference sequence). For the CDR3, the DNA is TGTGCCAGCAGCCAGGGACTAGCGGACAACACAGATACGCAGTATTTT. Its protein product is CASSQGLADNTDTQYF.

The rearrangement uses TRBV6-1 and TRBJ1-2, with 8 positions matching TRBD1. Trimming took 7 bases from V and 4 from J; bases not matched to a gene: 8. The CDR3 contains 14 residues. Germline-derived CDR1 and CDR2 are MNHNS and SASEGT. For the CDR3, the DNA is TGTGCCAGCAATGGACAGGGACGTACCTATGGCTACACCTTC. Amino acids: CASNGQGRTYGYTF.

This clonotype was counted at least ten times. The chain joins TRBV29-1 to TRBJ2-1, with 9 bases aligning to TRBD2. V dropped 6 bases and J dropped 5; count of bases not matched to a gene: 17. The germline V gene encodes CDR1 SQVTM and CDR2 ANQGSEA. This CDR3 has 17 residues. The CDR3 DNA reads TGCAGCGTAATAGTAGCCCCAGAGACTAGCGGTCACAATGAGCAGTTCTTC. Its translation is CSVIVAPETSGHNEQFF.

This clonotype has more than one count but fewer than ten. The rearrangement links TRBV20-1 to TRBJ2-3; D may be TRBD1 or TRBD2 (5 bases each). Trimming took off 6 bases at V and 4 bases at J, with 14 bases between the two ends. CDR3 length: 13 residues. CDR1 is DFQATT and CDR2 is SNEGSKA in the germline V gene (reference sequence). CDR3 DNA sequence: TGCAGTGCCACGGGGCCCTCCCCAGATACGCAGTATTTT. It translates to CSATGPSPDTQYF.

This chain uses TRBV20-1 with TRBJ1-5, with D perhaps matching TRBD1 (5 bases). V dropped 1 base and J dropped 4 bases, with 11 bases sitting between them. This CDR3 has 14 residues. The germline CDR1 and CDR2 sequences are DFQATT and SNEGSKA (reference sequence). The CDR3 coding sequence is TGCAGTGCTAGAGCCGGGGCGAGGAATCAGCCCCAGCATTTT. This encodes CSARAGARNQPQHF.

Many counts were recorded for this clonotype. V usage is TRBV24-1 and J usage is TRBJ2-7; 7 bases align to TRBD2. The J segment lost 0 bases and the V segment lost 3 bases, leaving 1 base of the junction unmatched. Germline assignment: CDR1 KGHDR and CDR2 SFDVKD. The CDR3 is made up of 14 amino acids. For the CDR3, the DNA is TGTGCCACCAGTGATGGCGGGAGCTCCTACGAGCAGTACTTC. Amino acid sequence: CATSDGGSSYEQYF.

The rearrangement uses TRBV5-1 and TRBJ1-3, with D possibly TRBD1 on 6 matching bases. Germline V gene sequence: CDR1 SGHRS, CDR2 YFSETQ. CDR3 size: 16 residues. Trimming took off 0 bases at V and 0 bases at J, with 10 bases between the two ends. In DNA, the CDR3 is TGCGCCAGCAGCTTGGGGGGACAACTCTCTGGAAACACCATATATTTT. Its translation: CASSLGGQLSGNTIYF.

This clonotype was counted a few times. V is TRBV24-1 and J is TRBJ2-4, with 7 nucleotides matching TRBD2. V lost 6 bases, J lost 1 base, and 5 bases stayed unmatched. Looked up from germline, CDR1 is KGHDR and CDR2 is SFDVKD. The CDR3 length is 15 residues. CDR3 DNA sequence: TGTGCCACCAGTACGGCGGGAGCGGCCAAAAACATTCAGTACTTC. Its translation is CATSTAGAAKNIQYF.

This clonotype was counted many times. This sequence joins TRBV10-1 and TRBJ2-3; 10 nucleotides align to TRBD1. The CDR3 is 17 amino acids. With V trimmed by 2 bases and J by 3 bases, 8 bases remained unmatched. The germline CDR1 and CDR2 sequences are WNHNN and SYGVQD (reference sequence). The CDR3 DNA follows: TGCGCCAGCAGTGAGACTCCAAGACAGGGGGCAACAGATACGCAGTATTTT. Its protein is CASSETPRQGATDTQYF.

This clonotype was seen at least ten times. The genes are TRBV13 and TRBJ2-5; D possibly corresponds to TRBD2 (6 bases). The CDR3 has 16 amino acids. The germline CDR1 and CDR2 sequences are PRHDT and FYEKMQ (reference sequence). V was pared by 1 base and J by 0 bases, with 12 bases between. The DNA for the CDR3 is TGTGCCAGCAGCTTAGCAGGTTCGGGGGACCAAGAGACCCAGTACTTC. It is translated as CASSLAGSGDQETQYF.

This clonotype showed up many times. The chain employs TRBV11-2 and TRBJ2-3; TRBD2 aligns across 10 bases. The germline CDR1 and CDR2 sequences are SGHAT and FQNNGV. With 6 bases clipped from V and 1 base from J, the junction kept 4 bases outside the gene matches. The CDR3 contains 15 residues. The CDR3 DNA reads TGTGCCAGCAGTCCCGGACTAGCGGGCACAGATACGCAGTATTTT. It specifies CASSPGLAGTDTQYF.

This clonotype was counted a few times. V is TRBV19 and J is TRBJ2-2, with 9 bases fitting TRBD1. This CDR3 region has 15 residues. Germline-derived CDR1 and CDR2 are LNHDA and SQIVND (reference sequence). J lost 6 bases, V lost 5 bases, and 7 bases had no gene match. CDR3 sequence (DNA): TGTGCCAGTAGTCCGCCGGGACAGGGTTCCGGGGAGCTGTTTTTT. This gives the protein CASSPPGQGSGELFF.

This clonotype was observed a few times. V usage is TRBV6-5 and J usage is TRBJ1-5, with D tentatively TRBD1 (5 bases). Germline V gene sequence: CDR1 MNHEY, CDR2 SVGAGI. The CDR3 covers 15 residues. Trimming removed 0 bases from V and 4 bases from J, with 10 bases in between. The CDR3 DNA is TGTGCCAGCAGTTACTCGGGACTTTTAAATCAGCCCCAGCATTTT. Encoded protein: CASSYSGLLNQPQHF.

The J gene is TRBJ2-1, the V gene TRBV4-3; 10 nucleotides match TRBD2. Germline CDR1 is LGHNA and CDR2 is YSLEER. CDR3 length: 14 residues. The trim removed 0 bases at V and 10 bases at J, leaving 3 bases unmatched. The CDR3 nucleotides are TGCGCCAGCAGCCAAGATTATAGCGGGAGGGAGCAGTTCTTC. Its protein product is CASSQDYSGREQFF.

Turning to this clonotype: A much larger clone differs from this one at a single base, so this may be a read error. This chain connects TRBV12-3 or TRBV12-4 to TRBJ2-1, with TRBD2 identical over 9 bases. The CDR3 spans 14 residues. V shed 8 bases and J 13 bases; nucleotides not matched to a gene: 15. The CDR3 reads CASQPASGVPQQFF. In DNA, the CDR3 is TGTGCCAGCCAACCAGCTAGCGGGGTTCCTCAACAGTTCTTC.

This clonotype was seen ten or more times. The V call is TRBV25-1, the J call TRBJ1-1; tentatively, D is TRBD1 (5 bases). The CDR3 is made up of 12 amino acids. Per germline, CDR1 MGHDK and CDR2 SYGVNS. Trimming cost V 6 bases and J 7 bases, with 12 bases left between them. The CDR3 is CASRGHDSEAFF. The CDR3 DNA follows: TGTGCCAGCAGAGGACATGACAGTGAAGCTTTCTTT.

For this clonotype: A much bigger clone sits one base away, suggesting this may be a read error. The rearrangement links TRBV2 to TRBJ2-1; TRBD2 aligns across 9 bases. Germline CDR1 SNHLY, CDR2 FYNNEI. This CDR3 has 12 residues. Here the CDR3 reads CAGGRASNEQFF. DNA for the CDR3: TGTGCGGGCGGGAGGGCCTCCAATGAGCAGTTCTTC. The full variable domain, its missing parts supplied by reference TRBV2 and TRBJ2-1, is EPEVTQTPSHQVTQMGQEVILRCVPISNHLYFYWYRQILGQKVEFLVSFYNNEISEKSEIFDDQFSVERPDGSNFTLKIRSTKLEDSAMYFCAGGRASNEQFFGPGTRLTVL.

This clonotype was found a few times. The chain couples TRBV10-1 to TRBJ2-7; 10 bases match TRBD1. Germline CDR1 is WNHNN and CDR2 is SYGVQD (reference sequence). Losses at the gene ends were 7 bases for V and 6 bases for J; bases not matched to a gene: 12. The CDR3 loop spans 15 amino acids. The chain's CDR3 is CASTLKGQGKGEQYF. Written as DNA, the CDR3 is TGCGCCAGCACACTAAAGGGACAGGGGAAGGGCGAGCAGTACTTC.

The chain recombines TRBV28 with TRBJ2-2, with 10 positions matching TRBD2. The V gene end was trimmed by 3 bases and the J gene end by 7 bases; junction bases not matched to a gene: 8. CDR1 and CDR2 from the germline V gene are MDHEN and SYDVKM. CDR3 size: 16 residues. The CDR3 DNA is TGTGCCAGCAGTTTGGTAGCGGGAGGTATAGGCGGGGAGCTGTTTTTT. Protein: CASSLVAGGIGGELFF.